This TCR beta chain was identified in a study of tumor-infiltrating lymphocytes in primary liver carcinoma. The CDR3 totals 15 residues. Trimming shortened V by 2 bases and J by 0 bases, and 9 bases separated the two germline ends. The germline V gene encodes CDR1 MNHEY and CDR2 SVGAGI. Unsorted bulk tissue of roughly 19-30 mg yielded co-extracted RNA and DNA. The input was about 500 ng total RNA; TCR beta cDNA was made from it with a constant-region primer. Employing slightly modified ARM-PCR, three nested multiplex PCR rounds were run, and these gave rise to the TCR beta libraries. In the first two PCR rounds, TRBV1-TRBV30 forward primers were paired with a C-beta reverse primer, and each round lasted approximately 10 cycles. In TCRdb, the multiplex PCR reads were re-called with MiXCR into one record per CDR3 protein. The sample gives 95,000 to 100,000 distinct CDR3 sequences, 65% to 75% of which show up once; around 12% is in the top ten.

Many counts were recorded for this clonotype. The V and J genes are TRBV6-5 and TRBJ2-3; D is possibly TRBD2 (5 bases). Specimen: liver tumor tissue from sampling region 2. Described subset: tumor region T2, inferior pole. The source is an older woman with primary liver carcinoma and hepatitis B virus infection. CDR3 amino acids: CASSYTPGSTDTQYF. The CDR3 DNA sequence: TGTGCCAGCAGTTACACCCCGGGGAGCACAGATACGCAGTATTTT.